Below, 21 T cell receptor beta chains from the same sample are listed, as sequenced in a study of cytotoxic CD8 clonotypes in ibrutinib-treated CLL. Profiling relied on immunoSEQ multiplex PCR, and the TCRdb table lists in-frame clones only, not all of them. Of some 200,000 clones listed, roughly 65% were seen once; the top ten hold 5.9%. Here the sequenced sample was PBMCs, taken after 12 months of ibrutinib treatment. These receptors were collected from a human donor with chronic lymphocytic leukemia.

The chain has TRBV28 and TRBJ2-7; D may be TRBD2 (7 bases). Germline V gene data show CDR1 as MDHEN and CDR2 as SYDVKM. V lost 5 bases to trimming and J lost 2 bases, with 13 bases between them. The CDR3 runs 14 residues. The CDR3 is CASSPRGPTYEQYF. The CDR3 DNA reads as TGTGCCAGCAGTCCGCGGGGGCCAACCTACGAGCAGTACTTC.

This chain connects TRBV4-2 to TRBJ1-2, with 9 bases matching TRBD1. Germline V gene lookup returns CDR1 LGHNA and CDR2 YNFKEQ. The CDR3 length is 16 residues. With 0 bases clipped from V and 5 bases from J, the junction kept 7 bases outside the gene matches. CDR3 DNA: TGTGCCAGCAGCCAAGAAGGTACGGACAGGGGATATGGCTACACCTTC. Residues: CASSQEGTDRGYGYTF.

This chain joins TRBV18 and TRBJ2-1; 7 bases align to TRBD2. CDR3 length: 14 residues. With 4 bases clipped from V and 5 bases from J, the junction kept 5 bases outside the gene matches. The germline V gene encodes CDR1 KGHSH and CDR2 LQKENI. The chain's CDR3 is CASSRTSANNEQFF. The DNA of the CDR3 is TGTGCCAGCTCACGAACTAGCGCCAACAATGAGCAGTTCTTC.

The sample holds a few counts of this clone. This chain links TRBV5-6 with TRBJ2-2; D is undetermined. This CDR3 region has 15 residues. The germline V and J ends were trimmed by 1 base and 9 bases, with 16 bases remaining between them. Germline lookup yields CDR1 SGHDT and CDR2 YYEEEE. The CDR3 nucleotides are TGTGCCAGCAGCTTGAAGGAGATGGTTCGCCGGGAGCTGTTTTTT. Its protein product is CASSLKEMVRRELFF.

This clone was seen a single time. The chain couples TRBV6-6 to TRBJ2-3; tentative D call: TRBD1 (5 bases). V was shortened by 2 bases and J by 3 bases, with 12 bases between the two germline ends. CDR1 is MNHNY and CDR2 is SVGAGI in the germline V gene (reference sequence). The CDR3 length is 15 residues. CDR3 coding DNA: TGTGCCAGCAGTTACCCCGCAGGGCGAACAGATACGCAGTATTTT. It translates to CASSYPAGRTDTQYF.

This chain connects TRBV18 to TRBJ2-1, with D unresolved. CDR3 length equals 12 residues. Germline CDR1 and CDR2: KGHSH and LQKENI. V was pared by 2 bases and J by 10 bases, with 9 bases between. The CDR3 loop reads CASSPWSGEQFF. The CDR3 DNA follows: TGTGCCAGCTCACCATGGTCTGGGGAGCAGTTCTTC.

This clone was seen more than once but under ten times. The chain joins TRBV30 to TRBJ1-2; D ambiguous. Trimming removed 0 bases at V and 1 base at J, with 12 bases between. This CDR3 has 15 residues. The germline gives CDR1 GTSNPN, CDR2 SVGIG (reference sequence). In DNA form, the CDR3 reads TGTGCCTGGAGTGTACGTAGCAGATTTAACTATGGCTACACCTTC. Protein sequence: CAWSVRSRFNYGYTF.

The count of this clone is one. The J gene is TRBJ2-1, the V gene TRBV18; D ambiguous. V gave up 2 bases and J gave up 7 bases, with 12 bases separating them. The CDR3 contains 14 residues. CDR1 and CDR2 from the germline V gene are KGHSH and LQKENI. The CDR3 region is CASSPTPRVNEQFF. The CDR3 coding sequence is TGTGCCAGCTCACCAACGCCCCGAGTAAATGAGCAGTTCTTC. Full variable domain (outside the CDR3, taken from reference TRBV18 and TRBJ2-1): NAGVMQNPRHLVRRRGQEARLRCSPMKGHSHVYWYRQLPEEGLKFMVYLQKENIIDESGMPKERFSAEFPKEGPSILRIQQVVRGDSAAYFCASSPTPRVNEQFFGPGTRLTVL.

The rearrangement joins TRBV28 to TRBJ1-5; no clear D gene. The CDR3 extends over 16 amino acids. The V gene lost 5 bases and the J gene lost 5 bases, with 19 bases spanning the gap. CDR1 is MDHEN and CDR2 is SYDVKM in the germline V gene. The CDR3 protein is CASSPSLGGGDQPQHF. CDR3 bases: TGTGCCAGCAGTCCCTCCCTCGGCGGAGGAGATCAGCCCCAGCATTTT.

This chain joins TRBV30 and TRBJ1-1; D is uncertain. Germline V gene lookup returns CDR1 GTSNPN and CDR2 SVGIG (reference sequence). V lost 5 bases, J lost 0 bases, and 10 bases lay in between. This CDR3 spans 13 amino acids. The CDR3 DNA follows: TGTGCCTGGGCCCGCTTCATGAACACTGAAGCTTTCTTT. Translating gives CAWARFMNTEAFF.

The chain is built from TRBV4-1 and TRBJ2-7; TRBD2 matches 8 bases. The germline V gene encodes CDR1 MGHRA and CDR2 YSYEKL. This CDR3 is 17 amino acids long. With V trimmed by 1 base and J by 2 bases, 10 bases remained unmatched. CDR3 sequence (DNA): TGCGCCAGCAGCCAAGGGAGACGGGGGGGTCGAACCTACGAGCAGTACTTC. Translating it yields CASSQGRRGGRTYEQYF.

The chain combines TRBV6-5 with TRBJ1-2; maybe TRBD1 (6 bases). Per the germline V gene, CDR1 is MNHEY and CDR2 is SVGAGI. Trimming removed 4 bases at V and 6 bases at J, with 12 bases between. This CDR3 region has 13 residues. CDR3 protein: CASSSGGGNGYTF. The CDR3 coding sequence is TGTGCCAGCAGTTCTGGAGGGGGAAATGGCTACACCTTC.

V usage is TRBV18 and J usage is TRBJ2-7, with D hard to call. Germline values: CDR1 KGHSH, CDR2 LQKENI. The CDR3 length is 14 residues. Trimming cost V 1 base and J 0 bases, with 7 bases left between them. CDR3 in DNA: TGTGCCAGCTCACCACGAGGCTACTCCTACGAGCAGTACTTC. Its translation is CASSPRGYSYEQYF. The whole variable domain, filled in from reference TRBV18 and TRBJ2-7, reads NAGVMQNPRHLVRRRGQEARLRCSPMKGHSHVYWYRQLPEEGLKFMVYLQKENIIDESGMPKERFSAEFPKEGPSILRIQQVVRGDSAAYFCASSPRGYSYEQYFGPGTRLTVT.

The chain combines TRBV4-2 with TRBJ1-1, with 9 bases identical to TRBD1. Germline V gene data show CDR1 as LGHNA and CDR2 as YNFKEQ. The CDR3 consists of 13 residues. The ends lost 6 bases at V and 4 bases at J; junction bases unmatched: 3. CDR3 sequence reads: CASRRTGVTEAFF. The CDR3 DNA follows: TGTGCCAGCAGGAGGACAGGGGTCACTGAAGCTTTCTTT.

CDR3 bases: TGTGCAAGTCAGGCAGGGCCATTCTCTGGAAACACCATATATTTT. Its protein is CASQAGPFSGNTIYF. The genes are TRBV12-2 and TRBJ1-3; TRBD1, the D gene given by the table, was not confirmed from the DNA. TRBV12-2 is classified as a pseudogene. The CDR3 totals 15 residues.

The chain is built from TRBV28 and TRBJ2-6; TRBD1 matches 8 bases. CDR3 length equals 18 residues. CDR1 and CDR2 (germline): MDHEN, SYDVKM. V lost 5 bases to trimming and J lost 1 base; unmatched junction nucleotides: 10. The CDR3 protein is CASSPSRDRRSGANVLTF. CDR3 DNA: TGTGCCAGCAGTCCTTCGCGGGACAGGCGGTCTGGGGCCAACGTCCTGACTTTC.

The chain couples TRBV18 to TRBJ1-4; possible D gene TRBD1, 5 bases. Germline lookup yields CDR1 KGHSH and CDR2 LQKENI. The germline V and J ends were trimmed by 3 bases and 0 bases, with 11 bases remaining between them. The CDR3 has 16 amino acids. The CDR3 spells CASSPITGATNEKLFF. The CDR3 DNA reads TGTGCCAGCTCACCGATTACGGGGGCAACTAATGAAAAACTGTTTTTT.

The chain has TRBV20-1 and TRBJ2-1; D is undetermined. Germline V gene data show CDR1 as DFQATT and CDR2 as SNEGSKA (reference sequence). This CDR3 is built from 11 residues. Trimming stripped 5 bases from V and 4 bases from J, with 6 bases between. The CDR3 protein is CSAVAYNEQFF. The CDR3 nucleotides read TGCAGTGCTGTGGCATACAATGAGCAGTTCTTC.

This clone was seen only once. The chain is built from TRBV29-1 and TRBJ2-5; D may correspond to TRBD1 or TRBD2 (5 bases each). V was cut by 4 bases and J by 1 base, with 13 bases left in between. From germline, CDR1 is SQVTM and CDR2 ANQGSEA. This CDR3 comprises 14 residues. The CDR3 nucleotides are TGCAGCGTTGTACCCGGGGCACTCCAAGAGACCCAGTACTTC. Amino acids: CSVVPGALQETQYF.

CDR3 amino acids: CASSGSGTSYNEQFF. In DNA form, the CDR3 reads TGTGCCAGCAGTGGCAGCGGGACCTCCTACAATGAGCAGTTCTTC. J is TRBJ2-1 and V is TRBV28, with TRBD2 matching 7 bases. V shed 5 bases, J shed 0 bases, and the junction held 4 bases outside the gene matches. The CDR3 has 15 residues. The germline V gene has CDR1 MDHEN and CDR2 SYDVKM.

This chain uses TRBV27 with TRBJ2-7; 10 bases line up with TRBD2. From germline, CDR1 is MNHEY and CDR2 SMNVEV (reference sequence). The CDR3 is 14 amino acids. V shed 6 bases, J shed 4 bases, and the junction held 6 bases outside the gene matches. CDR3 loop: CASRSSGSGYEQYF. The CDR3 bases are TGTGCCAGCAGGTCTAGCGGGAGTGGGTACGAGCAGTACTTC.